This entry describes one T cell receptor beta chain. Its matching antigen is unknown. Sequenced with the Oncomine TCR Beta short-read assay was DNA taken from cultured CD4+ T cells. From cultured CD4+ T cells, genomic DNA was extracted. From the PCR reads, TCRdb called clonotypes with MiXCR, one entry per CDR3 protein. This sample yields about 15,000 distinct CDR3 sequences, of which approximately 55% are seen a single time; roughly 5% belongs to the top ten. This CDR3 contains 11 residues. Germline V gene sequence: CDR1 MNHEY, CDR2 SVGEGT. V gave up 6 bases and J gave up 8 bases, with 11 bases separating them. Treatment denoted: approximately nine-day PBMC culture with coronavirus spike peptide pools or control peptides (ViraFEST assay). Negative selection separated CD4+ T cells from roughly 10-day cultures. These data are taken from a study of vaccination and CD4 T cells after COVID-19. Turning to the study itself: Cells were stimulated with overlapping spike peptide pools from SARS-CoV-2, HCoV-NL63, HCoV-OC43 and HCoV-229E.

The sequence was collected from a human donor who had recovered from COVID-19. The genes are TRBV6-2 or TRBV6-3 and TRBJ2-7; the D gene is possibly TRBD1 (6 bases). Sequencing used CD4+ T cells from blood, cultured in vitro, obtained before SARS-CoV-2 vaccination. This CDR3 is CASSDGTKQYF. The CDR3 region has the DNA TGTGCCAGCAGCGATGGGACAAAGCAGTACTTC.